The T cell receptor (beta chain) described here comes from a study of T cell responses to AZD1222 COVID-19 vaccine. This CDR3 comprises 14 residues. Unmatched junction bases numbered 9, after V lost 7 bases and J lost 9 bases. CDR1 is MDHEN, CDR2 SYDVKM, per germline. Clones were read by immunoSEQ multiplex PCR, and TCRdb kept only the in-frame ones, dropping some. The profile shows roughly 100,000 clones, 85% to 90% of them singletons. Study-wide findings and caveats: The number of AZD1222 recipients seropositive at baseline was only five to seven. Spike-spanning, vaccine-associated CD4 TCRs were dominant at 160-218 and 743-854.

Notes on this clone: The target antigen is unknown.

This material consisted of peripheral blood, taken on day 0 of AZD1222 vaccination. This chain links TRBV28 with TRBJ1-4; 9 nucleotides agree with TRBD1. This clonotype was obtained from an adult in good health. CDR3 sequence: CASTPGTGNKKLFF. The CDR3 DNA is TGTGCCAGCACCCCCGGGACAGGGAATAAAAAACTGTTTTTT.